A few counts support the clone carrying this TCR beta chain. One end of the junction does not line up with germline, which may come from a read error. This entry is derived from a study of cytomegalovirus exposure and HLA in healthy donors. The CDR3 has 15 residues. CDR1 and CDR2 (germline): MDHEN, SYDVKM. This PCR relied on a set of 60 Vbeta primers and 13 Jbeta primers. Sequenced by immunoSEQ multiplex PCR; TCRdb stores in-frame clones only, minus some. The sample lists about 120,000 clones, approximately 80% seen once, with 11% in the top ten. The sample was PBMCs. The origin of this receptor is a man aged 40-50 years in good health and CMV-seropositive. V gene TRBV28 combines with J gene TRBJ2-4, with a possible D match to TRBD1 (7 bases). The CDR3 nucleotides read TGTGCCAGCAGGGGACAGCTACTAGCCAAAAACAGTCAGTACTTC. It translates to CASRGQLLAKNSQYF.